The rows below give T cell receptor beta chains drawn from one sample of a study of blood T cell repertoires in COVID-19. Profiling relied on immunoSEQ multiplex PCR, and the TCRdb table lists in-frame clones only, not all of them. This table holds 330,000 or so clones, roughly 90% found once. Input material: peripheral blood. Source of these receptors: a man aged 30-40 years with COVID-19, enrolled during active disease. The CDR3 runs from the conserved cysteine through the conserved F or W. A D gene is named only where the DNA matches it firmly. Size tells how often a clone was seen (once, few, many) or the class of an expanded clone, and some rows leave it out.

CDR3: CASSLTGKKILHF; DNA: TGTGCCAGCAGTTTGACAGGGAAAAAAATCCTCCACTTT; D: TRBD1; J: TRBJ1-6; size: NA; V: TRBV28
CDR3: CASSDSRASGGPTDTQYF; DNA: TGTGCCAGCAGTGACTCGAGGGCTAGCGGGGGCCCAACAGATACGCAGTATTTT; D: TRBD2; J: TRBJ2-3; size: NA; V: TRBV6-4
CDR3: CASSLRTGADNEQFF; DNA: TGTGCCAGCAGCTTAAGAACAGGGGCCGACAATGAGCAGTTCTTC; D: TRBD1; J: TRBJ2-1; size: NA; V: TRBV7-6
CDR3: CASTQGFSYNEQFF; DNA: TGTGCCAGCACTCAGGGTTTTAGCTACAATGAGCAGTTCTTC; D: NA; J: TRBJ2-1; size: NA; V: TRBV7-9
CDR3: CASSVSPETGGSSGANVLTF; DNA: TGTGCCAGCAGCGTTTCCCCTGAGACAGGGGGGTCATCTGGGGCCAACGTCCTGACTTTC; D: TRBD1; J: TRBJ2-6; size: NA; V: TRBV9
CDR3: CAGRTVPYNEQFF; DNA: TGTGCCGGCCGGACTGTACCCTACAATGAGCAGTTCTTC; D: NA; J: TRBJ2-1; size: NA; V: TRBV2
CDR3: CASSHGTGTGTPYEQYF; DNA: TGTGCCAGTAGTCACGGGACAGGGACAGGAACGCCCTACGAGCAGTACTTC; D: TRBD1; J: TRBJ2-7; size: NA; V: TRBV19
CDR3: CASSLGQGGEKLFF; DNA: TGTGCCAGCAGCTTAGGACAGGGCGGCGAAAAACTGTTTTTT; D: TRBD1; J: TRBJ1-4; size: NA; V: TRBV11-2
CDR3: CASSESRFNEKLFF; DNA: TGTGCCAGCAGTGAATCCCGGTTTAATGAAAAACTGTTTTTT; D: NA; J: TRBJ1-4; size: NA; V: TRBV2
CDR3: CASSLYGTSRTNEQYF; DNA: TGCGCCAGCAGCCTATACGGGACATCGCGAACTAACGAGCAGTACTTC; D: NA; J: TRBJ2-7; size: NA; V: TRBV5-1
CDR3: CASSYSARGVNSPLHF; DNA: TGTGCCAGCAGTTACTCCGCCAGGGGGGTGAATTCACCCCTCCACTTT; D: TRBD1; J: TRBJ1-6; size: NA; V: TRBV6-5
CDR3: CSVEQGSGANVLTF; DNA: TGCAGCGTTGAACAGGGCTCTGGGGCCAACGTCCTGACTTTC; D: NA; J: TRBJ2-6; size: NA; V: TRBV29-1
CDR3: CASSPRGSGQPQHF; DNA: TGTGCCAGCAGTCCCCGGGGGTCTGGGCAGCCCCAGCATTTT; D: NA; J: TRBJ1-5; size: NA; V: TRBV6-5
CDR3: CASSQLDKQGEAFF; DNA: TGCGCCAGCAGCCAATTGGATAAACAGGGTGAAGCTTTCTTT; D: NA; J: TRBJ1-1; size: few; V: TRBV4-1
CDR3: CASSLTGDTNEKLFF; DNA: TGCGCCAGCAGCTTGACAGGGGATACTAATGAAAAACTGTTTTTT; D: TRBD1; J: TRBJ1-4; size: NA; V: TRBV5-1
CDR3: CASSLRQGSSNQPQHF; DNA: TGTGCCAGCAGTTTACGACAGGGGAGCAGCAATCAGCCCCAGCATTTT; D: TRBD1; J: TRBJ1-5; size: few; V: TRBV6-2/TRBV6-3
CDR3: CASSPRGYMNTEAFF; DNA: TGTGCCAGCAGCCCACGAGGATACATGAACACTGAAGCTTTCTTT; D: NA; J: TRBJ1-1; size: NA; V: TRBV9
CDR3: CASSPSPGYEQYF; DNA: TGTGCCAGCTCACCTAGCCCAGGGTACGAGCAGTACTTC; D: NA; J: TRBJ2-7; size: NA; V: TRBV18
CDR3: CASSPPGQRGEQYF; DNA: TGTGCCAGCAGCCCTCCGGGACAGAGGGGCGAGCAGTACTTC; D: TRBD1; J: TRBJ2-7; size: NA; V: TRBV3-1/TRBV3-2
CDR3: CATSEPDSYGYTF; DNA: TGTGCCACCAGTGAACCAGACAGCTATGGCTACACCTTC; D: NA; J: TRBJ1-2; size: NA; V: TRBV24-1
CDR3: CASSYQYGVTDTQYF; DNA: TGTGCCAGCAGTTACCAGTACGGGGTCACAGATACGCAGTATTTT; D: NA; J: TRBJ2-3; size: NA; V: TRBV7-8
CDR3: CASSLRDSGYNSPLHF; DNA: TGTGCCAGCAGTTTACGGGACAGTGGATATAATTCACCCCTCCACTTT; D: TRBD1; J: TRBJ1-6; size: NA; V: TRBV27
CDR3: CSVSWTSGRYEQYF; DNA: TGCAGCGTCTCCTGGACTAGCGGGAGATACGAGCAGTACTTC; D: TRBD2; J: TRBJ2-7; size: NA; V: TRBV29-1
CDR3: CASSHRTSNQPQHF; DNA: TGTGCCAGCTCTCACAGAACGAGCAATCAGCCCCAGCATTTT; D: NA; J: TRBJ1-5; size: NA; V: TRBV2
CDR3: CASSLGGAGRSDTQYF; DNA: TGCGCCAGCAGCCTAGGGGGAGCGGGAAGGTCAGATACGCAGTATTTT; D: NA; J: TRBJ2-3; size: NA; V: TRBV5-1
CDR3: CASSLMDRNTEAFF; DNA: TGCGCCAGCAGCTTGATGGACAGGAACACTGAAGCTTTCTTT; D: NA; J: TRBJ1-1; size: NA; V: TRBV5-1
CDR3: CASSRGGLDQPQHF; DNA: TGTGCCAGTAGTAGAGGGGGCCTGGATCAGCCCCAGCATTTT; D: TRBD1; J: TRBJ1-5; size: NA; V: TRBV19
CDR3: CSAFAVGLSGYTF; DNA: TGCAGCGCTTTCGCCGTGGGGCTATCGGGCTACACCTTC; D: NA; J: TRBJ1-2; size: NA; V: TRBV29-1
CDR3: CASSYFQYNEQFF; DNA: TGTGCCAGCAGTTACTTCCAGTACAATGAGCAGTTCTTC; D: NA; J: TRBJ2-1; size: NA; V: TRBV6-2/TRBV6-3
CDR3: CASSILTGPGSYNEQFF; DNA: TGTGCCAGTAGTATTCTAACAGGTCCGGGCTCCTACAATGAGCAGTTCTTC; D: NA; J: TRBJ2-1; size: NA; V: TRBV19
CDR3: CASSLSYPGQGAYEQYF; DNA: TGTGCCAGCAGCTTATCTTACCCGGGACAGGGGGCTTACGAGCAGTACTTC; D: TRBD1; J: TRBJ2-7; size: NA; V: TRBV7-2
CDR3: CASSEAGHPNTEAFF; DNA: TGTGCCAGCAGCGAGGCGGGGCACCCGAACACTGAAGCTTTCTTT; D: NA; J: TRBJ1-1; size: NA; V: TRBV9
CDR3: CASSRTSGLYNEQFF; DNA: TGTGCCAGTAGCAGGACTAGCGGTCTTTACAATGAGCAGTTCTTC; D: TRBD2; J: TRBJ2-1; size: NA; V: TRBV19
CDR3: CASSLGGIYGYTF; DNA: TGTGCCAGCAGTTTAGGGGGCATCTATGGCTACACCTTC; D: NA; J: TRBJ1-2; size: NA; V: TRBV27
CDR3: CASSRESGQQETQYF; DNA: TGCGCCAGCAGTAGAGAATCGGGACAGCAAGAGACCCAGTACTTC; D: TRBD1; J: TRBJ2-5; size: NA; V: TRBV5-1
CDR3: CASGSRLGRPDTQYF; DNA: TGTGCTAGTGGTTCCAGACTAGGACGTCCAGATACGCAGTATTTT; D: NA; J: TRBJ2-3; size: NA; V: TRBV12-5
CDR3: CASSSGQGRQPQHF; DNA: TGTGCCAGCAGTTCTGGACAGGGAAGACAGCCCCAGCATTTT; D: TRBD1; J: TRBJ1-5; size: NA; V: TRBV27
CDR3: CASRLRQGYTGELFF; DNA: TGTGCCAGCAGACTTAGACAGGGATACACCGGGGAGCTGTTTTTT; D: TRBD1; J: TRBJ2-2; size: NA; V: TRBV3-1/TRBV3-2
CDR3: CASSRRGDNSPLHF; DNA: TGCGCCAGCAGCCGCAGGGGCGATAATTCACCCCTCCACTTT; D: NA; J: TRBJ1-6; size: NA; V: TRBV5-1
CDR3: CASSPRAPETQYF; DNA: TGTGCCAGCAGCCCCAGGGCCCCAGAGACCCAGTACTTC; D: NA; J: TRBJ2-5; size: once; V: TRBV7-9
CDR3: CASTSSIWGGRTGELFF; DNA: TGTGCCAGCACCTCGAGTATTTGGGGGGGCCGGACCGGGGAGCTGTTTTTT; D: NA; J: TRBJ2-2; size: NA; V: TRBV2
CDR3: CAISGGTSGGYNEQFF; DNA: TGTGCCATCAGTGGTGGGACTAGCGGGGGCTACAATGAGCAGTTCTTC; D: TRBD2; J: TRBJ2-1; size: NA; V: TRBV10-3
CDR3: CASSLNRGRAYEQYF; DNA: TGTGCCAGCAGCTTGAACAGGGGGCGCGCCTACGAGCAGTACTTC; D: TRBD1; J: TRBJ2-7; size: NA; V: TRBV7-9
CDR3: CAWRGVASEQYF; DNA: TGTGCCTGGAGGGGAGTGGCCTCCGAGCAGTACTTC; D: NA; J: TRBJ2-7; size: NA; V: TRBV30
CDR3: CASSQGSPLSYEQYF; DNA: TGTGCCAGCAGCCAGGGAAGTCCCCTCTCCTACGAGCAGTACTTC; D: NA; J: TRBJ2-7; size: once; V: TRBV7-7
CDR3: CASTPDGVSYNSPLHF; DNA: TGTGCCAGCACCCCCGACGGAGTCTCCTATAATTCACCCCTCCACTTT; D: NA; J: TRBJ1-6; size: NA; V: TRBV7-9
CDR3: CASSVEAWGAGVQDTQYF; DNA: TGTGCCAGCAGCGTAGAGGCATGGGGAGCGGGAGTTCAAGATACGCAGTATTTT; D: TRBD2; J: TRBJ2-3; size: NA; V: TRBV9
CDR3: CASSQGLAGGPSSYNEQFF; DNA: TGTGCCAGCAGCCAAGGACTAGCGGGAGGGCCGAGCTCCTACAATGAGCAGTTCTTC; D: TRBD2; J: TRBJ2-1; size: NA; V: TRBV14
CDR3: CASSLRGVEGYTF; DNA: TGTGCCAGCAGCTTAAGGGGGGTGGAAGGCTACACCTTC; D: NA; J: TRBJ1-2; size: NA; V: TRBV7-3
CDR3: CASSNPGMAYEQYF; DNA: TGTGCCAGCAGCAACCCGGGAATGGCCTACGAGCAGTACTTC; D: NA; J: TRBJ2-7; size: once; V: TRBV7-8
CDR3: CASSLPGNYNEQFF; DNA: TGTGCCAGCAGCTTGCCAGGAAATTACAATGAGCAGTTCTTC; D: NA; J: TRBJ2-1; size: NA; V: TRBV11-2
CDR3: CASSNRGGTDTQYF; DNA: TGTGCCAGCAGCAACAGGGGGGGAACAGATACGCAGTATTTT; D: NA; J: TRBJ2-3; size: NA; V: TRBV6-5
CDR3: CASSQSWDRRITDTQYF; DNA: TGCGCCAGCAGTCAATCGTGGGACAGGAGAATCACAGATACGCAGTATTTT; D: TRBD1; J: TRBJ2-3; size: NA; V: TRBV23-1
CDR3: CASSRTSAGGLVNTEAFF; DNA: TGTGCCAGCTCACGCACTTCAGCCGGGGGGTTGGTGAACACTGAAGCTTTCTTT; D: NA; J: TRBJ1-1; size: NA; V: TRBV18
CDR3: CASSSGHSPANYGYTF; DNA: TGTGCCAGCAGCTCGGGACATTCACCGGCTAACTATGGCTACACCTTC; D: NA; J: TRBJ1-2; size: NA; V: TRBV7-9
CDR3: CSVTVYNEQFF; DNA: TGCAGCGTGACAGTTTACAATGAGCAGTTCTTC; D: NA; J: TRBJ2-1; size: once; V: TRBV29-1
CDR3: CASSSGHLFNTGELFF; DNA: TGTGCCAGCAGCTCGGGACACCTTTTTAACACCGGGGAGCTGTTTTTT; D: NA; J: TRBJ2-2; size: NA; V: TRBV5-7